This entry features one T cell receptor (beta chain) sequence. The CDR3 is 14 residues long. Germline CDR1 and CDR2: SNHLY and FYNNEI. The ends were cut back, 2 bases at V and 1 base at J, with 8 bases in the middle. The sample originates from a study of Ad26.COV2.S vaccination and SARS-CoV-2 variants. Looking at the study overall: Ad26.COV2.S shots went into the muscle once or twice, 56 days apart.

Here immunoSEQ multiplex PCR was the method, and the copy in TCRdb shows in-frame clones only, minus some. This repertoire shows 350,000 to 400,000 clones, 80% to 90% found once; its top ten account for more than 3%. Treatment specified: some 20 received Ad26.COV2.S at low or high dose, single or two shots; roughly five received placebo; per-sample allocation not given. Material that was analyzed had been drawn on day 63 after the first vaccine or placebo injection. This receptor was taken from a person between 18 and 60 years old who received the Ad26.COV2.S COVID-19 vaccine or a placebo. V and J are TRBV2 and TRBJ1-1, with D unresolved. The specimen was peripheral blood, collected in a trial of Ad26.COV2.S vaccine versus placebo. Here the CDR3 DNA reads TGTGCCAGCAGTGAACTAGGAGCGAACACTGAAGCTTTCTTT. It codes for CASSELGANTEAFF.